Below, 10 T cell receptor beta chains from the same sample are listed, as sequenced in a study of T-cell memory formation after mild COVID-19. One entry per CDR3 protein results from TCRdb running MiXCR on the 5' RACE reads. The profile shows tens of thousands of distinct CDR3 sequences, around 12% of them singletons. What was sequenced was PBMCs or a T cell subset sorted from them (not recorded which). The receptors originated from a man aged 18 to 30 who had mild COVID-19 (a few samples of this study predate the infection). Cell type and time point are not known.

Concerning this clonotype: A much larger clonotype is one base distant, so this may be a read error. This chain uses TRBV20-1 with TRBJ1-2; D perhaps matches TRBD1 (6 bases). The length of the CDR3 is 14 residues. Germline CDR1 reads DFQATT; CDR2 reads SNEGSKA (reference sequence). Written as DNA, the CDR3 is TGCAGTGCTAGAGTCCCAGGGGCCTCCTATGGCAACACCTTC. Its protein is CSARVPGASYGNTF.

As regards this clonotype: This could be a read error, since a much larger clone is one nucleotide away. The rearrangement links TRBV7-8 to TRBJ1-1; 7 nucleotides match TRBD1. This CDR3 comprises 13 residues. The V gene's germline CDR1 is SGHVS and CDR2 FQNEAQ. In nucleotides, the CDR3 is TGTGCCAGAAGCTCAGACAGGGACACTGAAGCTTTCTTT. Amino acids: CARSSDRDTEAFF.

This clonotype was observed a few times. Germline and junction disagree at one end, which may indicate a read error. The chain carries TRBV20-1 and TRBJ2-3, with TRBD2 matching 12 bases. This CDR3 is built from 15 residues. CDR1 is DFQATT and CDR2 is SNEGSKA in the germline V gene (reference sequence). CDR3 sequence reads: CSAPLAGGSRDTQYF. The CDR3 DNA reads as TGCAGTGCTCCACTAGCGGGGGGCAGCAGAGATACGCAGTATTTT.

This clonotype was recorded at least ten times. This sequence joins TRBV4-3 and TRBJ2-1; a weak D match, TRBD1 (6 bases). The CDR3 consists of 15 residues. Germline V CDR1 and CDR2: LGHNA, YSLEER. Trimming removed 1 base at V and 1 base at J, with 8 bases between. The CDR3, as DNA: TGCGCCAGCAGCCAAGGGACAGCTTCCTACAATGAGCAGTTCTTC. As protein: CASSQGTASYNEQFF.

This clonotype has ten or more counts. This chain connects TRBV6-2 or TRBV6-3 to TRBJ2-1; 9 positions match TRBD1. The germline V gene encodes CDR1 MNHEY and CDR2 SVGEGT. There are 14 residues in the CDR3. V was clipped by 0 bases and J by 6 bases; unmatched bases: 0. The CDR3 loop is CASSYSTGGNEQFF. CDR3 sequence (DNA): TGTGCCAGCAGTTACTCGACAGGGGGCAATGAGCAGTTCTTC.

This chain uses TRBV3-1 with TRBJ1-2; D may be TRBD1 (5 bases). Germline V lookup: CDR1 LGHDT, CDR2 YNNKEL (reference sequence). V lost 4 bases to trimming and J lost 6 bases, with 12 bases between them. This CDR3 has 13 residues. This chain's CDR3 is CASSPQGGHGYTF. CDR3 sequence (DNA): TGTGCCAGCAGCCCCCAGGGCGGGCATGGCTACACCTTC. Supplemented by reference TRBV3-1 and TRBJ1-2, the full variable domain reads DTAVSQTPKYLVTQMGNDKSIKCEQNLGHDTMYWYKQDSKKFLKIMFSYNNKELIINETVPNRFSPKSPDKAHLNLHINSLELGDSAVYFCASSPQGGHGYTFGSGTRLTVV.

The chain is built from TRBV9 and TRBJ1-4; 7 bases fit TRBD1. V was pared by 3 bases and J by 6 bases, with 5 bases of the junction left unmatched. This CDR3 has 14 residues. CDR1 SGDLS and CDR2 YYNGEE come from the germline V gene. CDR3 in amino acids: CASSDTGVDEKLFF. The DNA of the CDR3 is TGTGCCAGCAGCGATACAGGGGTGGATGAAAAACTGTTTTTT.

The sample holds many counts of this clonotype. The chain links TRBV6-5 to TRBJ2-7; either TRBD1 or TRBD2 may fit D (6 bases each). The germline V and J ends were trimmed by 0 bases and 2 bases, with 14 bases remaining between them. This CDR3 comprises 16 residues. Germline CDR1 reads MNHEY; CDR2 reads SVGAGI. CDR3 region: CASSYSELGGTYEQYF. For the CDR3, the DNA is TGTGCCAGCAGTTACTCGGAGCTAGGGGGGACCTACGAGCAGTACTTC.

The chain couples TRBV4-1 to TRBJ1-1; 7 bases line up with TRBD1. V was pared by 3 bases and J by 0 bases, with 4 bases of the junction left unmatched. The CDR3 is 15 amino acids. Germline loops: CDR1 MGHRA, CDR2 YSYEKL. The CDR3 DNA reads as TGCGCCAGCAGCCATCATGGGACAGTGAACACTGAAGCTTTCTTT. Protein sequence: CASSHHGTVNTEAFF.

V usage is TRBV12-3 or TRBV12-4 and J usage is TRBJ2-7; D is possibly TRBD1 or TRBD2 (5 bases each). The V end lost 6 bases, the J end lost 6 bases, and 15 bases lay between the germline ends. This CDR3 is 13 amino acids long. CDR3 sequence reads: CASRNSGTGEQYF. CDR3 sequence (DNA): TGTGCCAGCAGGAACTCCGGGACCGGCGAGCAGTACTTC.